These 23 T cell receptor beta chains were sequenced from one sample in a study of T cells in Graves' hyperthyroidism and ophthalmopathy. The CDR3 regions of TCR beta were amplified from RNA transcripts. The TCR CDR3 was amplified in a first-round RT-PCR using the HTBI primer set. MiXCR, run by TCRdb on the multiplex PCR reads, gives a single entry per CDR3 protein. The table records under 350,000 distinct CDR3 sequences, 15% to 20% of them present only once. The sequencing input was blood. These receptors originate from a woman aged 45 to 65 with Graves' hyperthyroidism.

This clonotype has just a few counts. The CDR3 DNA is TGCAGCGTTGTCGGCGAAGCGGGCTCCTACAATGAGCAGTTCTTC. Protein: CSVVGEAGSYNEQFF. The V call is TRBV29-1, the J call TRBJ2-1; D possibly corresponds to TRBD2 (6 bases). Between the trimmed V and J ends, which lost 4 bases and 0 bases, there was a span of 13 bases. This CDR3 is 15 amino acids long. Germline CDR1 reads SQVTM; CDR2 reads ANQGSEA.

This chain joins TRBV3-1 and TRBJ2-1, with D perhaps matching TRBD1 or TRBD2 (5 bases each). Trimming took 2 bases from V and 12 from J, leaving 11 bases between them. Per the germline V gene, CDR1 is LGHDT and CDR2 is YNNKEL (reference sequence). The CDR3 runs 12 residues. The CDR3 DNA reads as TGTGCCAGCAGCCAACGGGGACCGTGGCAGTTCTTC. Translation: CASSQRGPWQFF.

The chain carries TRBV7-9 and TRBJ1-5; the D gene is possibly TRBD1 (6 bases). The ends were cut back, 2 bases at V and 2 bases at J, with 13 bases in the middle. Germline V gives CDR1 SEHNR, CDR2 FQNEAQ (reference sequence). The CDR3 has 16 residues. The CDR3 coding sequence is TGTGCCAGCAGCTTATCCGGGGGACATGGCAATCAGCCCCAGCATTTT. Translation gives CASSLSGGHGNQPQHF. The full variable domain, rest sourced from reference TRBV7-9 and TRBJ1-5, is DTGVSQNPRHKITKRGQNVTFRCDPISEHNRLYWYRQTLGQGPEFLTYFQNEAQLEKSRLLSDRFSAERPKGSFSTLEIQRTEQGDSAMYLCASSLSGGHGNQPQHFGDGTRLSIL.

This clonotype was counted many times. The V gene is TRBV2, the J gene TRBJ2-1; 7 nucleotides align to TRBD2. Germline V gene lookup returns CDR1 SNHLY and CDR2 FYNNEI. The CDR3 extends over 14 amino acids. V gave up 2 bases and J gave up 8 bases; unmatched junction bases: 6. The CDR3 region has the DNA TGTGCCAGCAGTGAAATGCTAGCGGAGGATGAGCAGTTCTTC. As protein: CASSEMLAEDEQFF.

This clonotype showed up just a few times. The V gene is TRBV5-1, the J gene TRBJ1-1; 7 bases fit TRBD1. Germline CDR1 SGHRS, CDR2 YFSETQ. This CDR3 has 15 residues. The ends lost 4 bases at V and 5 bases at J; junction bases unmatched: 11. The CDR3, as DNA: TGCGCCAGCAGCCCTAGGACAGGAACGAAGACTGAAGCTTTCTTT. Encoded protein: CASSPRTGTKTEAFF.

This clonotype came up many times. This rearrangement joins TRBV28 to TRBJ2-7; weak D call: TRBD1 (6 bases). The CDR3 is made up of 13 amino acids. Trimming cost V 5 bases and J 1 base, with 9 bases left between them. Germline CDR1 and CDR2: MDHEN and SYDVKM. CDR3 residues: CASSRQVSYEQYF. CDR3 coding DNA: TGTGCCAGCAGTCGACAGGTTTCCTACGAGCAGTACTTC.

The V gene is TRBV13, the J gene TRBJ2-5; no firm D call. This CDR3 has 11 residues. The V gene's germline CDR1 is PRHDT and CDR2 FYEKMQ (reference sequence). The V and J ends lost 3 bases and 9 bases respectively, with 8 bases between them. CDR3 sequence (DNA): TGTGCCAGCAGCTTGCACAGTCCCCAGTACTTC. This encodes CASSLHSPQYF.

The chain links TRBV29-1 to TRBJ1-1; 9 bases fit TRBD1. The germline CDR1 and CDR2 sequences are SQVTM and ANQGSEA. V shed 6 bases, J shed 1 base, and the junction held 6 bases outside the gene matches. The CDR3 covers 14 residues. The CDR3 region has the DNA TGCAGCGTGGAACAGGGACAGGGGAACACTGAAGCTTTCTTT. This encodes CSVEQGQGNTEAFF.

This clonotype has ten or more counts. The V call is TRBV20-1, the J call TRBJ2-5; D tentatively fits TRBD1 or TRBD2 (5 bases each). Between the trimmed V and J ends, which lost 4 bases and 2 bases, there was a span of 17 bases. CDR1 and CDR2 (germline): DFQATT, SNEGSKA (reference sequence). This CDR3 has 15 residues. The CDR3 DNA sequence: TGCAGTGCTAACAGTCCCGGGACGGCGCAAGAGACCCAGTACTTC. Translated, it gives CSANSPGTAQETQYF.

The rearrangement joins TRBV20-1 to TRBJ2-5; D remains unclear. CDR3 length equals 14 residues. V was cut by 2 bases and J by 3 bases, with 13 bases left in between. Germline-derived CDR1 and CDR2 are DFQATT and SNEGSKA (reference sequence). As DNA, the CDR3 is TGCAGTGCTAGACCCCACGGCGGTAAAGAGACCCAGTACTTC. Residues: CSARPHGGKETQYF.

A remark on this clonotype: A read error may be the cause here, since a much bigger clone is one base away. J is TRBJ1-1 and V is TRBV9; D is possibly TRBD1 (5 bases). Germline V gene data show CDR1 as SGDLS and CDR2 as YYNGEE. The CDR3 spans 14 residues. Trimming cost V 2 bases and J 3 bases, with 11 bases left between them. The CDR3 spells CASSVGRGYTEAFF. The CDR3 DNA reads TGTGCCAGCAGCGTCGGACGGGGCTACACTGAAGCTTTCTTT. The complete variable domain, with remaining parts taken from reference TRBV9 and TRBJ1-1, reads DSGVTQTPKHLITATGQRVTLRCSPRSGDLSVYWYQQSLDQGLQFLIQYYNGEERAKGNILERFSAQQFPDLHSELNLSSLELGDSALYFCASSVGRGYTEAFFGQGTRLTVV.

The chain carries TRBV5-6 and TRBJ2-7; weak D call: TRBD1 (5 bases). The germline V and J ends were trimmed by 2 bases and 7 bases, with 10 bases remaining between them. Germline V gene sequence: CDR1 SGHDT, CDR2 YYEEEE. The CDR3 consists of 12 residues. This CDR3 reads CASSLGDGEQYV. In DNA form, the CDR3 reads TGTGCCAGCAGCTTAGGGGATGGGGAGCAGTACGTC.

This clonotype has a handful of counts. The rearrangement links TRBV10-3 to TRBJ2-7; D is possibly TRBD2 (6 bases). CDR1 and CDR2 from the germline V gene are ENHRY and SYGVKD. With 6 bases removed from V and 0 bases from J, the gap between germline ends came to 12 bases. This CDR3 spans 14 amino acids. This CDR3 reads CAISPVGGSYEQYV. The DNA for the CDR3 is TGTGCCATCAGCCCGGTCGGGGGCTCCTACGAGCAGTACGTC.

The V gene is TRBV6-1, the J gene TRBJ2-7; D gene uncertain. This CDR3 spans 13 amino acids. Trimming stripped 4 bases from V and 5 bases from J, with 12 bases between. Germline assignment: CDR1 MNHNS and CDR2 SASEGT. In DNA form, the CDR3 reads TGTGCCAGCAGTGTAAGGGCCCAGGACGAGCAGTACTTC. Residues: CASSVRAQDEQYF.

This chain uses TRBV12-3 or TRBV12-4 with TRBJ1-1; maybe TRBD1 (5 bases). Trimming removed 10 bases at V and 4 bases at J, with 10 bases between. The CDR3 consists of 11 residues. In DNA form, the CDR3 reads TGTGCCACCCGAGGGGTCACTGAAGCTTTCTTT. Residues: CATRGVTEAFF.

This chain links TRBV5-1 with TRBJ2-2; 8 bases match TRBD2. Germline CDR1 is SGHRS and CDR2 is YFSETQ. The CDR3 extends over 16 amino acids. V shed 4 bases, J shed 3 bases, and the junction held 8 bases outside the gene matches. The CDR3 loop is CASSDGVAGHTGELFF. CDR3 DNA: TGCGCCAGCAGCGATGGGGTAGCGGGACACACCGGGGAGCTGTTTTTT.

The chain couples TRBV15 to TRBJ1-5, with 10 bases fitting TRBD1. Germline-derived CDR1 and CDR2 are LNHNV and YYDKDF (reference sequence). The trim removed 5 bases at V and 4 bases at J, leaving 8 bases unmatched. This CDR3 contains 16 residues. The CDR3 here is CATSGGTGVFNQPQHF. CDR3 sequence (DNA): TGTGCCACCAGCGGAGGGACAGGGGTTTTTAATCAGCCCCAGCATTTT. Drawing the rest from reference TRBV15 and TRBJ1-5, the complete variable domain is DAMVIQNPRYQVTQFGKPVTLSCSQTLNHNVMYWYQQKSSQAPKLLFHYYDKDFNNEADTPDNFQSRRPNTSFCFLDIRSPGLGDTAMYLCATSGGTGVFNQPQHFGDGTRLSIL.

This clonotype was found many times. This chain connects TRBV5-1 to TRBJ2-3; 7 bases map to TRBD2. The CDR3 totals 15 residues. Looked up from germline, CDR1 is SGHRS and CDR2 is YFSETQ. V was clipped by 4 bases and J by 4 bases; unmatched bases: 9. The DNA of the CDR3 is TGCGCCAGCAGCGCCGCCCTAGCGGAGGCAGATACGCAGTATTTT. Translation: CASSAALAEADTQYF.

The V and J genes are TRBV19 and TRBJ1-6; D is ambiguous. Looked up from germline, CDR1 is LNHDA and CDR2 is SQIVND (reference sequence). V gave up 3 bases and J gave up 7 bases, with 13 bases separating them. CDR3 size: 15 residues. CDR3 nucleotide sequence: TGTGCCAGTAGTATGCAGGAGGGAACGAATTCACCCCTCCACTTT. It codes for CASSMQEGTNSPLHF.

There are many counts of this clonotype. The V and J genes are TRBV18 and TRBJ1-1; TRBD1 might be the D (5 bases). The germline gives CDR1 KGHSH, CDR2 LQKENI. The CDR3 has 15 amino acids. V lost 0 bases and J lost 3, with 11 bases in between. The CDR3 spells CASSPPGTSDTEAFF. DNA for the CDR3: TGTGCCAGCTCACCACCGGGGACGTCTGACACTGAAGCTTTCTTT. The entire variable domain, with the rest obtained from reference TRBV18 and TRBJ1-1, is as follows: NAGVMQNPRHLVRRRGQEARLRCSPMKGHSHVYWYRQLPEEGLKFMVYLQKENIIDESGMPKERFSAEFPKEGPSILRIQQVVRGDSAAYFCASSPPGTSDTEAFFGQGTRLTVV.

This clonotype was seen only a few times. The chain links TRBV4-1 to TRBJ2-3; TRBD2 aligns across 8 bases. The germline gives CDR1 MGHRA, CDR2 YSYEKL. Germline trimming cut 4 bases from V and 2 bases from J; bases unmatched to any gene: 5. This CDR3 has 15 residues. In DNA, the CDR3 is TGCGCCAGCAGCCCGTCGGGGGGGATCACAGATACGCAGTATTTT. Encoded protein: CASSPSGGITDTQYF.

This rearrangement joins TRBV6-1 to TRBJ1-3, with TRBD1 identical over 8 bases. After removal of 6 bases from V and 0 bases from J, the junction contained 16 bases not matched to a gene. CDR1 and CDR2 from the germline V gene are MNHNS and SASEGT. The CDR3 contains 19 residues. The CDR3 nucleotides read TGTGCCAGCAGGGAAATCCTGAGACAGGGGACAGTCTCTGGAAACACCATATATTTT. The encoded protein is CASREILRQGTVSGNTIYF.

This clonotype was detected a few times. The genes are TRBV7-9 and TRBJ1-2; 9 positions match TRBD1. CDR1 and CDR2 from the germline V gene are SEHNR and FQNEAQ (reference sequence). The CDR3 totals 16 residues. Trimming cost V 3 bases and J 4 bases; bases outside gene matches: 9. CDR3 loop: CASSLTGTGQLYGYTF. DNA of the CDR3: TGTGCCAGCAGCTTGACCGGGACAGGGCAACTCTATGGCTACACCTTC.